This T cell receptor beta chain originates from a study of tumor-infiltrating lymphocytes in primary liver carcinoma. Study-wide context: Tumors were stage T1-T3 N0M0, roughly 4 to 10 cm across. Overall study results and limits: Compared with tumor region pairs, tumor-adjacent and tumor-blood pairs overlapped less.

On this clonotype itself: Its antigen is unidentified. The junction and the germline gene differ at one end; a read error may be behind it.

Extraction of RNA together with DNA used about 17-31 mg of unsorted bulk tissue. The authors made TCR beta cDNA from 450 to 600 ng total RNA with a constant-region primer. Modified slightly, ARM-PCR produced TCR beta libraries over three nested multiplex PCR rounds. Investigators reported that the first two PCR rounds, at roughly 10 cycles each, used TRBV1-TRBV30 forward primers with a C-beta reverse primer. MiXCR, applied by TCRdb to the multiplex PCR reads, yields one record per CDR3 protein. The table includes 85,000 to 100,000 distinct CDR3 sequences, around 68% detected once. Germline values: CDR1 SGHAT, CDR2 FQNNGV. This CDR3 region has 12 residues.

This chain links TRBV11-2 with TRBJ2-1; D may be TRBD2 (6 bases). This TCR derives from a man between 40 and 49 years old with primary liver carcinoma and hepatitis B virus infection. Sequencing was performed on tumor-adjacent normal liver tissue. CDR3 amino acids: CASSSGVRGQFF. The CDR3 nucleotides read TGCGCCAGCAGCTCGGGGGTACGTGGGCAGTTCTTC.